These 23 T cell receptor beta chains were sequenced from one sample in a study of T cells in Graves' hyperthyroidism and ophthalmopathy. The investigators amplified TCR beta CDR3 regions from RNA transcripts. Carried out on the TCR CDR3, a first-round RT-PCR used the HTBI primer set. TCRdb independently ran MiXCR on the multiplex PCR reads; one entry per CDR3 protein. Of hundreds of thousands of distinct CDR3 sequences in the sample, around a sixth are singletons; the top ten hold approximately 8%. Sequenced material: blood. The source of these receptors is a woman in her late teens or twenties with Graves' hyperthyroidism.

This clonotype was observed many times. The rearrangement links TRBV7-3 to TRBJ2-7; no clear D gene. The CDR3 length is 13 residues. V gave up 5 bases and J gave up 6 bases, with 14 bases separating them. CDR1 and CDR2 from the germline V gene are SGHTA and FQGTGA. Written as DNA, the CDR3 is TGTGCCAGCAGCCTCGATCCCTACGGCGAGCAGTACTTC. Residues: CASSLDPYGEQYF.

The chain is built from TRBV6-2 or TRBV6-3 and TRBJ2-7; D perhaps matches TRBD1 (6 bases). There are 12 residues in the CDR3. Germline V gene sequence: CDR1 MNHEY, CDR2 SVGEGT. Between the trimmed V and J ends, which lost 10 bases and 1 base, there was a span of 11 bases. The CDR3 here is CATQDSSYEQYF. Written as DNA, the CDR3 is TGTGCCACCCAGGACAGTTCCTACGAGCAGTACTTC.

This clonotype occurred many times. The CDR3 is CASSLRIANYGYTF. As DNA, the CDR3 is TGTGCCAGCAGTTTAAGGATTGCTAACTATGGCTACACCTTC. The rearrangement joins TRBV12-3 or TRBV12-4 to TRBJ1-2; D not resolved. Trimming cost V 2 bases and J 0 bases, with 7 bases left between them. The CDR3 spans 14 residues.

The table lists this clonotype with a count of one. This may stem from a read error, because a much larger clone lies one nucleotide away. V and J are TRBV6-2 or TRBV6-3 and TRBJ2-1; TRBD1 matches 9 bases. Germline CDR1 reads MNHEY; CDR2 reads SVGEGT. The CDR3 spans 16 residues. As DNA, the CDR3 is TGTGCCAGCACCGGAGCCGGGACAGGGACCTACAGTGAGCAGTTCTTC. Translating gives CASTGAGTGTYSEQFF.

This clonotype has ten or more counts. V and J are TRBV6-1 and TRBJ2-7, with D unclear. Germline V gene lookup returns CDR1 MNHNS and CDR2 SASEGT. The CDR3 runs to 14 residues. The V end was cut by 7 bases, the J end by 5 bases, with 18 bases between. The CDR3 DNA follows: TGTGCCAGCATGAGCCTGGGCTCCCCTAACGAGCAGTACTTC. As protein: CASMSLGSPNEQYF.

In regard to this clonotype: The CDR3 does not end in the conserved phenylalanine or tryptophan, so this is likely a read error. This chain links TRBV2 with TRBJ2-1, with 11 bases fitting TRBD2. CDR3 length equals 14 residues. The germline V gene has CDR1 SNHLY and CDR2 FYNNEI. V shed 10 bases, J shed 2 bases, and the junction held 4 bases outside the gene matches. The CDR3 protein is CATLAGGPYNEQFL. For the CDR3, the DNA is TGTGCCACCTTAGCGGGAGGGCCCTACAATGAGCAGTTCCTC.

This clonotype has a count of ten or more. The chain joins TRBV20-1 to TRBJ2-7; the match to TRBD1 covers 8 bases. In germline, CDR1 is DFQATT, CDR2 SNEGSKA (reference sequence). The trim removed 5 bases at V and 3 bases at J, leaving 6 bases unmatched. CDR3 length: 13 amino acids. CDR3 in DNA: TGCAGTGCTGGACAGGGAGGATTCTACGAGCAGTACTTC. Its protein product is CSAGQGGFYEQYF.

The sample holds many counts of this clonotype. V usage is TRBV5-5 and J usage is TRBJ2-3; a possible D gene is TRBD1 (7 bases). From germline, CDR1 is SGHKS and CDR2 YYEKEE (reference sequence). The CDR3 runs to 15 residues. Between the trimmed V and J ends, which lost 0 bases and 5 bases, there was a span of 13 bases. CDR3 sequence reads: CASSLGAGGGDTQYF. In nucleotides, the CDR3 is TGTGCCAGCAGCTTGGGGGCAGGGGGAGGAGATACGCAGTATTTT.

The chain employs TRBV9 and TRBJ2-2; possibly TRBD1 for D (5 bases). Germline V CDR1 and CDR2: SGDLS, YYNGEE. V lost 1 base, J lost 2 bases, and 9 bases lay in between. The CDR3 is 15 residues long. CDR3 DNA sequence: TGTGCCAGCAGCGTATCAGGGCCAAACACCGGGGAGCTGTTTTTT. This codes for CASSVSGPNTGELFF. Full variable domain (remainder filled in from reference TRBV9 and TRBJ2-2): DSGVTQTPKHLITATGQRVTLRCSPRSGDLSVYWYQQSLDQGLQFLIQYYNGEERAKGNILERFSAQQFPDLHSELNLSSLELGDSALYFCASSVSGPNTGELFFGEGSRLTVL.

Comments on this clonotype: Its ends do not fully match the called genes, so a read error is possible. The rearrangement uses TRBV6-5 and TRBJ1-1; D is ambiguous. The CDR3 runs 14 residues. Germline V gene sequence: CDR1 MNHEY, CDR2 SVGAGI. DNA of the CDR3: TGTGCCAGCAGTTACGCGGTCCAGAACTCTGAAGCTTTCTTT. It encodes CASSYAVQNSEAFF.

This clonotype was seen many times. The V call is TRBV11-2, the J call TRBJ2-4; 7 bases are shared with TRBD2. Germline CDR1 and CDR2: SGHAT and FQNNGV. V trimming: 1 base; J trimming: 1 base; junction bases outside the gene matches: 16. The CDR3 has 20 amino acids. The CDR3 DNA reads TGTGCCAGCAGCTTAGCCAAATGGCGGGGGACGGGAAGGGCCAAAAACATTCAGTACTTC. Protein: CASSLAKWRGTGRAKNIQYF.

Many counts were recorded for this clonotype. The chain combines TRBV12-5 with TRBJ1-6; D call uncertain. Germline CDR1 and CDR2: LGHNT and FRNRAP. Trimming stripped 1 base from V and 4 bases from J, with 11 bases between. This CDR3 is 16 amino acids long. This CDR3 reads CASGLALPEYNSPLHF. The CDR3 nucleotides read TGTGCTAGTGGTTTGGCTCTTCCAGAGTATAATTCACCCCTCCACTTT.

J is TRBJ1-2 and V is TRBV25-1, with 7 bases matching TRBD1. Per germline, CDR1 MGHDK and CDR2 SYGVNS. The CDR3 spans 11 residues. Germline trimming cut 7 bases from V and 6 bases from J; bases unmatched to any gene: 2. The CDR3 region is CASTRGDGYTF. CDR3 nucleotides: TGTGCCAGCACCAGGGGGGATGGCTACACCTTC.

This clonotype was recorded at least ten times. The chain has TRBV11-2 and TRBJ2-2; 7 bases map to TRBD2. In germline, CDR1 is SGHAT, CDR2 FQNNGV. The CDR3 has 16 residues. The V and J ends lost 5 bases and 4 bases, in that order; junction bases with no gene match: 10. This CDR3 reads CASSVWRGGVTGELFF. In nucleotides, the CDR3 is TGTGCCAGCAGCGTGTGGCGGGGAGGGGTCACCGGGGAGCTGTTTTTT.

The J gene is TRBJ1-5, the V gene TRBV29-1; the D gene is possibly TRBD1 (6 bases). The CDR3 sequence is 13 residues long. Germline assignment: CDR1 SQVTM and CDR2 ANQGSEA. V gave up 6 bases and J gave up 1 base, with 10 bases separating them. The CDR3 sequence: CSVSGQSNQPQHF. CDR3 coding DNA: TGCAGCGTGAGCGGACAGAGCAATCAGCCCCAGCATTTT.

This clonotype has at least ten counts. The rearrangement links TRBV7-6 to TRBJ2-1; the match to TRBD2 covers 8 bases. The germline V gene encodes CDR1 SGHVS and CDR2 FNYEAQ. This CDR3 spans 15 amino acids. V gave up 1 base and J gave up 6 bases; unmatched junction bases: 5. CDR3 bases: TGTGCCAGCAGCTTAGTAGTAGCGGGGTCCAATGAGCAGTTCTTC. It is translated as CASSLVVAGSNEQFF. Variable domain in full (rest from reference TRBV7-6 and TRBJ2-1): GAGVSQSPRYKVTKRGQDVALRCDPISGHVSLYWYRQALGQGPEFLTYFNYEAQQDKSGLPNDRFSAERPEGSISTLTIQRTEQRDSAMYRCASSLVVAGSNEQFFGPGTRLTVL.

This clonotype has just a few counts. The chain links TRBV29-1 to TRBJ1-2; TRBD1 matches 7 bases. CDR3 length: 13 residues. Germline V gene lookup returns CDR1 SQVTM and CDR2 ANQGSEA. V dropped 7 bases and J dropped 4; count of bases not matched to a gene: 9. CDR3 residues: CSAAGGWGYGYTF. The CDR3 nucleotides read TGCAGCGCTGCAGGGGGATGGGGCTATGGCTACACCTTC.

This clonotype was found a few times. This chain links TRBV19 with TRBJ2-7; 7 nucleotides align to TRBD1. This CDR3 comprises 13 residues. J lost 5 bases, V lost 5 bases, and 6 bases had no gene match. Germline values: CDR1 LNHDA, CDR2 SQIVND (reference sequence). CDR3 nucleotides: TGTGCCAGTAGTCCGACAGGGTACCACGAGCAGTACTTC. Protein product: CASSPTGYHEQYF.

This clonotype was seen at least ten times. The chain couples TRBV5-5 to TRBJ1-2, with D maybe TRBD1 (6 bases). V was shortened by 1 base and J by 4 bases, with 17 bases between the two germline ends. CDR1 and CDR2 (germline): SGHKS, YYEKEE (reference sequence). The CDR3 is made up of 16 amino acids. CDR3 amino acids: CASSLQPAMDSYGYTF. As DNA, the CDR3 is TGTGCCAGCAGCTTGCAGCCTGCCATGGACAGCTATGGCTACACCTTC.

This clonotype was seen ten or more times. In DNA form, the CDR3 reads TGTGCCAGCAGCCAAGGCCCCCAACCCCATCAGCCCCAGCATTTT. It specifies CASSQGPQPHQPQHF. J is TRBJ1-5 and V is TRBV3-1; D gene unclear. Germline V gene lookup returns CDR1 LGHDT and CDR2 YNNKEL (reference sequence). There are 15 residues in the CDR3. V lost 1 base to trimming and J lost 5 bases, with 12 bases between them.

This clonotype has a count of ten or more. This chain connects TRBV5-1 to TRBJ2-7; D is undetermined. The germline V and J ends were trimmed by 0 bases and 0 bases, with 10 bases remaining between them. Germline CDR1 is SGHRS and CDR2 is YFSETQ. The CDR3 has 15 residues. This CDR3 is CASSLGQVSSYEQYF. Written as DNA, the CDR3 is TGCGCCAGCAGCTTGGGCCAGGTGAGCTCCTACGAGCAGTACTTC.

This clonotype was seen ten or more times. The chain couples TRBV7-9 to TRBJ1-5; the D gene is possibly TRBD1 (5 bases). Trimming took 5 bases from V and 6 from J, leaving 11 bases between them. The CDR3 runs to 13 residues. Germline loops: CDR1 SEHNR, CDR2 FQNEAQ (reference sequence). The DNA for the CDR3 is TGTGCCAGCAGCGGAGGGGTAGCTCAGCCCCAGCATTTT. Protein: CASSGGVAQPQHF.

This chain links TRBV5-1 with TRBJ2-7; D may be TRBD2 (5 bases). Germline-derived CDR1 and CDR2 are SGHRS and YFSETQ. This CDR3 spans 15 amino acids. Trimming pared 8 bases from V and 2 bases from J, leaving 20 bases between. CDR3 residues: CASRDDAFGTYEQYF. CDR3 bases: TGCGCCAGTCGGGATGACGCCTTCGGAACCTACGAGCAGTACTTC.